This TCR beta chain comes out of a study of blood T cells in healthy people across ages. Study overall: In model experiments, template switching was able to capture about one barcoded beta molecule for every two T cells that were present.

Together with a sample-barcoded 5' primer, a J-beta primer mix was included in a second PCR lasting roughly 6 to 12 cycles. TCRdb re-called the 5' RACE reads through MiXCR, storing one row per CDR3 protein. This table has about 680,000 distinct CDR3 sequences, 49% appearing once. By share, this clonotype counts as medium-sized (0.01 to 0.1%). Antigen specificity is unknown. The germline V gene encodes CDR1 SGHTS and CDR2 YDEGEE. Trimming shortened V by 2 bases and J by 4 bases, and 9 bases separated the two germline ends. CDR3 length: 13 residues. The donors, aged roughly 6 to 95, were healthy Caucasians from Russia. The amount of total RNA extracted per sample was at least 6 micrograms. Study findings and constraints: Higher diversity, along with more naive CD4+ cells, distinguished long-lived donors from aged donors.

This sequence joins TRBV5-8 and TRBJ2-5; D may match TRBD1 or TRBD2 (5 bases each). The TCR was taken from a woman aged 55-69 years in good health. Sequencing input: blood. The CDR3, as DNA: TGTGCCAGCAGCTTCTCAGGGAGAGAGACCCAGTACTTC. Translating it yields CASSFSGRETQYF.